One T cell receptor beta chain is described in this entry. One end of the junction varies from germline; a read error may be responsible. Looked up from germline, CDR1 is SQVTM and CDR2 is ANQGSEA. The CDR3 totals 13 residues. The library came from three nested PCR rounds adapted from ARM-PCR protocols. Each CDR3 protein gets one entry after TCRdb re-called the multiplex PCR reads with MiXCR. This sample has 60,000 to 85,000 distinct CDR3 sequences; more than 75% occur once, and the top ten carry roughly 45%. The data belong to a study of tumor and adjacent non-tumor tissue in lung cancer. RNA was extracted from bulk tissue without any cell sorting. More than 3 cm separated this lung sample from the edge of the tumor.

This chain uses TRBV29-1 with TRBJ1-1; D is unclear. Sequenced sample: distant non-tumor lung tissue. The clonotype was recovered from a man in his 60s with non-small cell lung cancer. CDR3 sequence: CSVDERENTEAFF. DNA of the CDR3: TGCAGCGTTGATGAAAGGGAGAACACTGAAGCCTTCTTT. Variable domain in full (rest from reference TRBV29-1 and TRBJ1-1): SAVISQKPSRDICQRGTSLTIQCQVDSQVTMMFWYRQQPGQSLTLIATANQGSEATYESGFVIDKFPISRPNLTFSTLTVSNMSPEDSSIYLCSVDERENTEAFFGQGTRLTVV.